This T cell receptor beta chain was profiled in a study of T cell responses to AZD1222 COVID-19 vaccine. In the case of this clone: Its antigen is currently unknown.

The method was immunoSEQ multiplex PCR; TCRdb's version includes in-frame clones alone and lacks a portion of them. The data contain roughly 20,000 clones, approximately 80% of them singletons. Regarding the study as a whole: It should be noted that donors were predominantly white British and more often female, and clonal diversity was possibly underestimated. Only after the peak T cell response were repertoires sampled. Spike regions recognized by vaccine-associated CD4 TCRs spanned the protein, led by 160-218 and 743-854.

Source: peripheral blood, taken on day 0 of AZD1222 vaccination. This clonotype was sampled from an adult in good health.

The CDR3 here is CSGASADTQYF. The CDR3 nucleotides are TGCAGCGGAGCCTCGGCAGATACGCAGTATTTT. The J gene is TRBJ2-3, the V gene TRBV29-1, with D hard to call. CDR3 length equals 11 residues. The germline CDR1 and CDR2 sequences are SQVTM and ANQGSEA. V was clipped by 7 bases and J by 4 bases, with 9 bases between them.